These 9 T cell receptor beta chains share one sample of origin, sequenced in a study of spatial heterogeneity in lung cancer. TCRdb itself ran the 5' RACE reads through MiXCR, one entry per CDR3 protein. The table includes 15,000 to 20,000 distinct CDR3 sequences, 9% to 10% detected once. This sample's time point: blood at routine non-recurrence follow-up after resection. Sequences were derived from PBMCs, sampled at follow-up. These TCRs come from a male donor with early-stage non-small cell lung cancer.

There are many counts of this clonotype. CDR3 DNA: TGTGCCAGCAGCGTAAAGCTCCCAAGGGGTAATGAGCAGTTCTTC. It is translated as CASSVKLPRGNEQFF. The chain combines TRBV9 with TRBJ2-1, with D possibly matching TRBD1 (5 bases). The CDR3 consists of 15 residues. Looked up from germline, CDR1 is SGDLS and CDR2 is YYNGEE. V dropped 1 base and J dropped 7 bases, with 15 bases sitting between them.

The table lists this clonotype with a few counts. The V gene is TRBV12-3 or TRBV12-4, the J gene TRBJ1-4; D is undetermined. Trimming left V 2 bases short and J 7 bases short, with 2 bases between. The CDR3 extends over 11 amino acids. CDR3 nucleotide sequence: TGTGCCAGCAGTTTACGTGAAAAACTGTTTTTT. Its protein is CASSLREKLFF.

The chain employs TRBV3-1 and TRBJ1-3, with D unclear. V lost 4 bases, J lost 0 bases, and 10 bases lay in between. This CDR3 is built from 15 residues. Germline assignment: CDR1 LGHDT and CDR2 YNNKEL (reference sequence). DNA of the CDR3: TGTGCCAGCAGCCCACTCCGTCGCTCTGGAAACACCATATATTTT. This encodes CASSPLRRSGNTIYF. The whole variable domain, filled in from reference TRBV3-1 and TRBJ1-3, reads DTAVSQTPKYLVTQMGNDKSIKCEQNLGHDTMYWYKQDSKKFLKIMFSYNNKELIINETVPNRFSPKSPDKAHLNLHINSLELGDSAVYFCASSPLRRSGNTIYFGEGSWLTVV.

This clonotype showed up many times. The chain couples TRBV27 to TRBJ2-3; D is uncertain. The germline CDR1 and CDR2 sequences are MNHEY and SMNVEV (reference sequence). V was trimmed by 0 bases and J by 4 bases, leaving 5 bases between them. This CDR3 is 13 amino acids long. The CDR3 region is CASSLSVADTQYF. Written as DNA, the CDR3 is TGTGCCAGCAGTTTATCGGTCGCAGATACGCAGTATTTT.

The rearrangement uses TRBV7-9 and TRBJ2-3; D gene ambiguous. In germline, CDR1 is SEHNR, CDR2 FQNEAQ (reference sequence). The CDR3 loop spans 11 amino acids. Trimming took off 8 bases at V and 4 bases at J, with 7 bases between the two ends. For the CDR3, the DNA is TGTGCCAGCTCCCAGTCAGATACGCAGTATTTT. It yields the protein CASSQSDTQYF. The variable domain in full, completed from reference TRBV7-9 and TRBJ2-3, reads DTGVSQNPRHKITKRGQNVTFRCDPISEHNRLYWYRQTLGQGPEFLTYFQNEAQLEKSRLLSDRFSAERPKGSFSTLEIQRTEQGDSAMYLCASSQSDTQYFGPGTRLTVL.

This chain links TRBV6-5 with TRBJ2-1, with D possibly TRBD2 on 6 matching bases. Germline V gene data show CDR1 as MNHEY and CDR2 as SVGAGI. The length of the CDR3 is 13 residues. Trimming shortened V by 5 bases and J by 7 bases, and 12 bases separated the two germline ends. In DNA form, the CDR3 reads TGTGCCAGCAGTAAGACTAGTTATAATGAGCAGTTCTTC. Protein sequence: CASSKTSYNEQFF.

This clonotype was seen repeatedly, ten times or more. The chain joins TRBV30 to TRBJ1-6, with D possibly being TRBD1 (6 bases). The germline CDR1 and CDR2 sequences are GTSNPN and SVGIG (reference sequence). Trimming removed 4 bases at V and 7 bases at J, with 11 bases between. There are 13 residues in the CDR3. CDR3 DNA sequence: TGTGCCTGGACGGGACATTTCAATTCACCCCTCCACTTT. This codes for CAWTGHFNSPLHF.

This clonotype was detected ten times or more. The genes are TRBV7-8 and TRBJ1-5, with D uncertain. The CDR3 covers 13 residues. Germline V gives CDR1 SGHVS, CDR2 FQNEAQ. V lost 5 bases, J lost 4 bases, and 9 bases lay in between. The DNA of the CDR3 is TGTGCCAGCAGCGACCGATCTAATCAGCCCCAGCATTTT. Its protein is CASSDRSNQPQHF.

The J gene is TRBJ2-1, the V gene TRBV20-1; D remains ambiguous. This CDR3 has 16 amino acids. Germline V gene sequence: CDR1 DFQATT, CDR2 SNEGSKA (reference sequence). Between the trimmed V and J ends, which lost 0 bases and 0 bases, there was a span of 12 bases. The CDR3 bases are TGCAGTGCTAGAGATCCCTTGGAGAGCTCCTACAATGAGCAGTTCTTC. Translated, it gives CSARDPLESSYNEQFF.